This T cell receptor (beta chain) stems from a study of blood T cell repertoires in COVID-19. Trimming removed 6 bases from V and 1 base from J; junction bases left unmatched: 4. There are 15 residues in the CDR3. Germline values: CDR1 MNHEY, CDR2 SVGAGI. Repertoires were generated with immunoSEQ multiplex PCR, while TCRdb's copy carries only in-frame clones and drops some. This table has approximately 220,000 clones, around 81% appearing once. V and J are TRBV6-5 and TRBJ2-2; TRBD2 matches at 8 bases. The specimen was PBMCs or T cells enriched from blood (not recorded which). The sequence derives from a woman between 40 and 50 years old with acute COVID-19. CDR3 sequence reads: CASSNSGGNTGELFF. CDR3 coding DNA: TGTGCCAGCAGCAACAGCGGGGGGAACACCGGGGAGCTGTTTTTT.